This T cell receptor beta chain was identified in a study of blood T cell repertoires in COVID-19. Germline-derived CDR1 and CDR2 are SSHAT and FNYEAQ (reference sequence). The V gene end was trimmed by 5 bases and the J gene end by 6 bases; junction bases not matched to a gene: 9. This CDR3 contains 15 residues. Repertoires were generated with immunoSEQ multiplex PCR, while TCRdb's copy carries only in-frame clones and drops some. The sample yields around 250,000 clones, around 83% seen once. This clone was seen once. The sequencing input was peripheral blood. The receptor comes from a man aged 18-30 years with active or convalescent COVID-19. This chain uses TRBV7-7 with TRBJ2-1, with 8 bases fitting TRBD2. The CDR3 sequence: CASSPGLAEINEQFF. CDR3 DNA: TGTGCCAGCAGCCCCGGACTAGCTGAGATCAATGAGCAGTTCTTC.